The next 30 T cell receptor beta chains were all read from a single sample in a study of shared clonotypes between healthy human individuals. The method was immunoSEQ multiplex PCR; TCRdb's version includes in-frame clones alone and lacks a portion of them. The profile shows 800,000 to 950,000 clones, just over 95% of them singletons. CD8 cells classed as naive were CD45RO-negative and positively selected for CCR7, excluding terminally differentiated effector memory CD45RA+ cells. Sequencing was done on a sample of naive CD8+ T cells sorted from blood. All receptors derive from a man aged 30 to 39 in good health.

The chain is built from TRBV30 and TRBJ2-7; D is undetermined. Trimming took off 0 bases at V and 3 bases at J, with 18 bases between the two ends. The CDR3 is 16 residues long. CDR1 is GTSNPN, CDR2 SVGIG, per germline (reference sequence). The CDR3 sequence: CAWSVGVSLRNYEQYF. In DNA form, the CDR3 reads TGTGCCTGGAGTGTGGGTGTGAGTCTCCGGAACTACGAGCAGTACTTC.

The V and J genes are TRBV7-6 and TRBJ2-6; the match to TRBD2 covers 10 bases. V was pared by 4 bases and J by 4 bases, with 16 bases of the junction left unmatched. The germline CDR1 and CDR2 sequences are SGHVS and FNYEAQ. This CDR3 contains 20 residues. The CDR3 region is CASSSKRPSGSLEGANVLTF. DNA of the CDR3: TGTGCCAGCAGCTCAAAGAGGCCTAGCGGGAGCCTGGAGGGGGCCAACGTCCTGACTTTC.

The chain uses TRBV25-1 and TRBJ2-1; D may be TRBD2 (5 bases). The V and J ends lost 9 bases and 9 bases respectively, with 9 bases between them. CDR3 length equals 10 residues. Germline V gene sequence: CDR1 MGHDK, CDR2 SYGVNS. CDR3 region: CASSDAEQFF. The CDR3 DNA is TGTGCCAGTAGCGATGCTGAGCAGTTCTTC.

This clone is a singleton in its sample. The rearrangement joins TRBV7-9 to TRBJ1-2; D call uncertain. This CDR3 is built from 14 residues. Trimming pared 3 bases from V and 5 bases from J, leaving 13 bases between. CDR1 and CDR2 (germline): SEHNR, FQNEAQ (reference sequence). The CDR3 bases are TGTGCCAGCAGCTTCCCCGAAGATCTATATGGCTACACCTTC. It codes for CASSFPEDLYGYTF.

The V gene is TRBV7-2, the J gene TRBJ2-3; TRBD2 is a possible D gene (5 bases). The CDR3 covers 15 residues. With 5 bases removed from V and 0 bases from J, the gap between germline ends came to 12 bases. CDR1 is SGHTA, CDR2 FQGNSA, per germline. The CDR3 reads CASSPRTASTDTQYF. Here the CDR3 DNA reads TGTGCCAGCAGCCCTAGGACTGCTAGCACAGATACGCAGTATTTT.

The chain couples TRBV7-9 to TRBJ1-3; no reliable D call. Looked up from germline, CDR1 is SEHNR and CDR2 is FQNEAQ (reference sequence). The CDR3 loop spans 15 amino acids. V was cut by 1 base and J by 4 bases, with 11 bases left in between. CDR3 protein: CASSLVGSLGNTIYF. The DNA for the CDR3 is TGTGCCAGCAGCTTAGTTGGGTCTTTAGGAAACACCATATATTTT.

This CDR3 is CASSINHNEQFF. The CDR3 DNA reads as TGTGCCAGTAGTATAAATCACAATGAGCAGTTCTTC. The gene calls are TRBV19 and TRBJ2-1, with D unclear. Germline V gives CDR1 LNHDA, CDR2 SQIVND (reference sequence). The CDR3 covers 12 residues. Trimming left V 2 bases short and J 5 bases short, with 4 bases between.

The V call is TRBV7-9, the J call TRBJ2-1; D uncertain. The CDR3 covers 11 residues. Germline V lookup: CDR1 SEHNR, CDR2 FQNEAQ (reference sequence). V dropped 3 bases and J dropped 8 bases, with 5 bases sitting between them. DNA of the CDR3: TGTGCCAGCAGCTTGGTGCATGAGCAGTTCTTC. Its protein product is CASSLVHEQFF.

CDR3 sequence reads: CATSREYGGRGNQPQHF. CDR3 bases: TGTGCCACCAGCAGAGAGTATGGAGGACGTGGCAATCAGCCCCAGCATTTT. The chain uses TRBV15 and TRBJ1-5, with unresolved D. There are 17 residues in the CDR3. V was shortened by 0 bases and J by 2 bases, with 14 bases between the two germline ends. The germline V gene has CDR1 LNHNV and CDR2 YYDKDF (reference sequence).

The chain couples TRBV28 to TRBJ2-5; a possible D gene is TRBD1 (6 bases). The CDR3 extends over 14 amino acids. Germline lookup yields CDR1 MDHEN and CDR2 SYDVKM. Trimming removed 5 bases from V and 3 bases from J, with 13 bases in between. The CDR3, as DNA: TGTGCCAGCAGTAAAACAGGGTTCGAAGAGACCCAGTACTTC. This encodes CASSKTGFEETQYF.

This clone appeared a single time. The CDR3 spells CAWSLGAGANEQFF. CDR3 nucleotide sequence: TGTGCCTGGTCCCTCGGGGCAGGGGCCAATGAGCAGTTCTTC. This chain connects TRBV30 to TRBJ2-1, with D possibly TRBD1 on 6 matching bases. Germline V gives CDR1 GTSNPN, CDR2 SVGIG (reference sequence). The V end lost 5 bases, the J end lost 6 bases, and 17 bases lay between the germline ends. This CDR3 comprises 14 residues.

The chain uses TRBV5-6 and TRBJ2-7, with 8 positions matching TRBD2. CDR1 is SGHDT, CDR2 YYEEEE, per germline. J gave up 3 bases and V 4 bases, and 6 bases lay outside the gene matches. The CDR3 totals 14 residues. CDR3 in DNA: TGTGCCAGCAGCCGCAGCGGGAGAAACTACGAGCAGTACTTC. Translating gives CASSRSGRNYEQYF.

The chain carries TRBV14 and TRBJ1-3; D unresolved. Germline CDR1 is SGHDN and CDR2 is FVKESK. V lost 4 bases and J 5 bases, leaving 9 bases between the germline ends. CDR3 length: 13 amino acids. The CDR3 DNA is TGTGCCAGCAGCCGACCGACCCGAAACACCATATATTTT. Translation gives CASSRPTRNTIYF.

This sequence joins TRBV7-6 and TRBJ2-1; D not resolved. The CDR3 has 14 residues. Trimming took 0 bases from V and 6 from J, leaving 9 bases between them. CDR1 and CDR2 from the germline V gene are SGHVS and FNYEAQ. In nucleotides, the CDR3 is TGTGCCAGCAGCTTAGCGAGGCCGGGCAATGAGCAGTTCTTC. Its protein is CASSLARPGNEQFF.

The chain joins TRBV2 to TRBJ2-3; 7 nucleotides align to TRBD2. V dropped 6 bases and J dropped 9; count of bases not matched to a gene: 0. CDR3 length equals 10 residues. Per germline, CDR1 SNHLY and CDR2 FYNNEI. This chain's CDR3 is CASSGGTQYF. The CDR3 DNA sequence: TGTGCCAGCAGCGGGGGGACGCAGTATTTT.

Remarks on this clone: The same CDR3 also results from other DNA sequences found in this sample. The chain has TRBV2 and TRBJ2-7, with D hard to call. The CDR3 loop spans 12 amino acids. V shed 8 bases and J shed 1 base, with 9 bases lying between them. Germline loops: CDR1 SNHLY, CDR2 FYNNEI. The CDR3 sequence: CASLGRSYEQYF. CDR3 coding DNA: TGTGCCAGCTTAGGCAGGTCCTACGAGCAGTACTTC. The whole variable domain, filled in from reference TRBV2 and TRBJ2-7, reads EPEVTQTPSHQVTQMGQEVILRCVPISNHLYFYWYRQILGQKVEFLVSFYNNEISEKSEIFDDQFSVERPDGSNFTLKIRSTKLEDSAMYFCASLGRSYEQYFGPGTRLTVT.

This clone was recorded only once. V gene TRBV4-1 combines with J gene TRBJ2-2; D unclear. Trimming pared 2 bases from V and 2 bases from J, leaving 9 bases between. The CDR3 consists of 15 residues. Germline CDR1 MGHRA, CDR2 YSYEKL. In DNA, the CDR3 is TGCGCCAGCAGCCAAAGGTCGGCCAACACCGGGGAGCTGTTTTTT. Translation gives CASSQRSANTGELFF.

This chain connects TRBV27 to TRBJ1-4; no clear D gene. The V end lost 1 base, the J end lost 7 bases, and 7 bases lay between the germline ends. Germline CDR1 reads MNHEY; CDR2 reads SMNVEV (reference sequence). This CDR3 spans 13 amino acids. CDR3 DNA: TGTGCCAGCAGTTTATGGATGGGTGAAAAACTGTTTTTT. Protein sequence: CASSLWMGEKLFF.

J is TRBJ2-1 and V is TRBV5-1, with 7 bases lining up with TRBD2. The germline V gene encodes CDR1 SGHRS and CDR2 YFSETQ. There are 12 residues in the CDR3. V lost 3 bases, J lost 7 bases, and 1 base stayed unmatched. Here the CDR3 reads CASSWEGNEQFF. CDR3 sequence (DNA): TGCGCCAGCAGCTGGGAGGGGAATGAGCAGTTCTTC.

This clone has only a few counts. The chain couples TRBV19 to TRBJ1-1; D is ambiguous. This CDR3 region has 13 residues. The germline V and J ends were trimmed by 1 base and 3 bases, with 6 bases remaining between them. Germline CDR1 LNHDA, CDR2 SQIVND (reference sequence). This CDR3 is CASSIGRYTEAFF. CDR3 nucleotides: TGTGCCAGTAGTATAGGCAGATACACTGAAGCTTTCTTT.

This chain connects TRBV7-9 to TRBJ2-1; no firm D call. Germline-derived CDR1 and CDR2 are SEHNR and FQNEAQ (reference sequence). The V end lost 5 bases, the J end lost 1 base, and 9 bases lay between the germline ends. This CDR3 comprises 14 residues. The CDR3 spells CASSHPWSYNEQFF. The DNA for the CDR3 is TGTGCCAGCAGCCACCCCTGGTCCTACAATGAGCAGTTCTTC.

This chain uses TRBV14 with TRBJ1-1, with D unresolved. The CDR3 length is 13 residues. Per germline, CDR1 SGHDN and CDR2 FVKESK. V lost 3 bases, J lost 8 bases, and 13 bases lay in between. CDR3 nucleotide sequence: TGTGCCAGCAGCCATCGGGCCAAACCAGAAGCTTTCTTT. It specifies CASSHRAKPEAFF.

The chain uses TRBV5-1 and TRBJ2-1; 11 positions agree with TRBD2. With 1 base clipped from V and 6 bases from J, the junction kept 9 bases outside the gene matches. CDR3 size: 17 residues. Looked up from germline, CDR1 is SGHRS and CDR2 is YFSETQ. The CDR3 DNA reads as TGCGCCAGCAGCTTGTACTCCGGGACTAGCGGACGCAATGAGCAGTTCTTC. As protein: CASSLYSGTSGRNEQFF.

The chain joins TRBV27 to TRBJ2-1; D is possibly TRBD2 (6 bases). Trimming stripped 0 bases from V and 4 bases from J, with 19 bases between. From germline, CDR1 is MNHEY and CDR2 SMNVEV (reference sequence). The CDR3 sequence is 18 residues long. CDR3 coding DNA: TGTGCCAGCAGTTTATCGACGGACTATTCCTGGGGATACAATGAGCAGTTCTTC. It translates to CASSLSTDYSWGYNEQFF.

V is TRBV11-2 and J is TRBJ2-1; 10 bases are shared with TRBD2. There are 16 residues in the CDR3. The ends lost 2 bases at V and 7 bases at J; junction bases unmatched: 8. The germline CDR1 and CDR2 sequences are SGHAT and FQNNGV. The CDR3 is CASSLIAGGPGNEQFF. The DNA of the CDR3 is TGTGCCAGCAGCTTAATAGCGGGAGGACCAGGAAATGAGCAGTTCTTC.

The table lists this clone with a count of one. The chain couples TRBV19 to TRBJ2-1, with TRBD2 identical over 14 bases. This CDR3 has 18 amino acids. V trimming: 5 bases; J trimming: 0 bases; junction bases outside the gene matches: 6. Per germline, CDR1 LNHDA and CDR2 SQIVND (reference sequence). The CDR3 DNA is TGTGCCAGTAGTGGGACTAGCGGGAGAGGACGCTCCTACAATGAGCAGTTCTTC. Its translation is CASSGTSGRGRSYNEQFF.

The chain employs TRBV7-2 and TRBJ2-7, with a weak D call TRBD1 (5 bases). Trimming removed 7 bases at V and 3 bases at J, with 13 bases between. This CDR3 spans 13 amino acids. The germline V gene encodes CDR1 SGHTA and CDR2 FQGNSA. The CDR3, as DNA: TGTGCCAGCACCCAGTGGCAGGGCTACGAGCAGTACTTC. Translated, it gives CASTQWQGYEQYF.

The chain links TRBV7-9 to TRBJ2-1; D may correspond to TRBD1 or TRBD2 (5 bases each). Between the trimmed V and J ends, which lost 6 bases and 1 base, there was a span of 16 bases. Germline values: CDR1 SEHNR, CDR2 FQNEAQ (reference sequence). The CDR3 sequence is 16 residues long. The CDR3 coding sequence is TGTGCCAGCAGACCGTCCGGGACGGATTCCTACAATGAGCAGTTCTTC. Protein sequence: CASRPSGTDSYNEQFF.

For the CDR3, the DNA is TGTGCCAGCAGCTCGGACAGTGCTTGGTATTTT. Translating gives CASSSDSAWYF. The chain recombines TRBV7-9 with TRBJ2-3, with a weak D call TRBD1 (6 bases). Germline V gives CDR1 SEHNR, CDR2 FQNEAQ (reference sequence). The V end was cut by 4 bases, the J end by 14 bases, with 13 bases between. CDR3 length: 11 residues. The whole variable domain, remainder taken from reference TRBV7-9 and TRBJ2-3, is DTGVSQNPRHKITKRGQNVTFRCDPISEHNRLYWYRQTLGQGPEFLTYFQNEAQLEKSRLLSDRFSAERPKGSFSTLEIQRTEQGDSAMYLCASSSDSAWYFGPGTRLTVL.

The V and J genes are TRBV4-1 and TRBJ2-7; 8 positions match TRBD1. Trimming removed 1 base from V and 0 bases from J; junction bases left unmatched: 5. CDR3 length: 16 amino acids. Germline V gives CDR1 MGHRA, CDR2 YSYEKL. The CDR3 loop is CASSQARDRSSYEQYF. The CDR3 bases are TGCGCCAGCAGCCAAGCCCGGGACAGGAGCTCCTACGAGCAGTACTTC.